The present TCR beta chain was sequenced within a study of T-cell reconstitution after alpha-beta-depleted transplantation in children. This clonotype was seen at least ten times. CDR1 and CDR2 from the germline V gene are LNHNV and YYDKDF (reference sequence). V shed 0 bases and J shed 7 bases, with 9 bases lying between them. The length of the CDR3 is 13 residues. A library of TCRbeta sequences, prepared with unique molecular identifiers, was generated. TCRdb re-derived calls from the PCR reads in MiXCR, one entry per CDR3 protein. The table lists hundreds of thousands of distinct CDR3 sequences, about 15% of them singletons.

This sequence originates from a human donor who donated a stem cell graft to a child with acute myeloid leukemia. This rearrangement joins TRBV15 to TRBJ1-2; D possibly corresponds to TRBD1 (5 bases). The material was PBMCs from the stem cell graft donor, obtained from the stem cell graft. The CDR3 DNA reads TGTGCCACCAGCAGAGATGGAACAGGTGGCTACACCTTC. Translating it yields CATSRDGTGGYTF.